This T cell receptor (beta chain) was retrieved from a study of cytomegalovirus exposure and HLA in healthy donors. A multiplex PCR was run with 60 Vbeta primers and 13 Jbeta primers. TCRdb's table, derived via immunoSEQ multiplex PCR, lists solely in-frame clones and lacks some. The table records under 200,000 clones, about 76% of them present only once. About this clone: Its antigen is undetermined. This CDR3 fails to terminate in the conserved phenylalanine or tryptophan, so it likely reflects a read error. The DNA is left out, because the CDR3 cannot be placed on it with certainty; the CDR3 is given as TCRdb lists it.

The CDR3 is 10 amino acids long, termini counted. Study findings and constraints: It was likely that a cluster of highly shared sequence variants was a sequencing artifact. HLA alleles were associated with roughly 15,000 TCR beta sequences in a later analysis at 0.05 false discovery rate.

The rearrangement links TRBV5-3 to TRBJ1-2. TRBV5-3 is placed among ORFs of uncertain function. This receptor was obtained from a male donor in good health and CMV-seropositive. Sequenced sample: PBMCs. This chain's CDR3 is CARSLYPGLN.